These 11 T cell receptor beta chains were sequenced from one sample in a study of blood T cell repertoires in COVID-19. The data were produced by immunoSEQ multiplex PCR, yet TCRdb's version contains in-frame clones alone and is incomplete. The sample carries around 50,000 clones, approximately 80% recorded once. The sample was peripheral blood. These TCRs come from a human donor in a cohort sampled during active COVID-19.

This clone appeared a single time. The chain recombines TRBV11-2 with TRBJ2-5; a possible D gene is TRBD1 (5 bases). Germline CDR1 SGHAT, CDR2 FQNNGV. The CDR3 runs to 12 residues. Trimming left V 2 bases short and J 4 bases short, with 5 bases between. CDR3 nucleotide sequence: TGTGCCAGCAGCTTAAGGGGAGAGACCCAGTACTTC. This codes for CASSLRGETQYF.

The chain couples TRBV9 to TRBJ2-7, with 10 bases aligning to TRBD2. CDR1 and CDR2 (germline): SGDLS, YYNGEE. Germline trimming cut 2 bases from V and 6 bases from J; bases unmatched to any gene: 8. The CDR3 contains 15 residues. CDR3 region: CASSVRPGLASEQYF. The DNA of the CDR3 is TGTGCCAGCAGCGTCCGACCGGGACTAGCGTCCGAGCAGTACTTC.

The chain is built from TRBV11-3 and TRBJ2-1; 13 bases align to TRBD2. The CDR3 sequence is 16 residues long. CDR1 is SGHNT and CDR2 is YENEEA in the germline V gene. The V gene end was trimmed by 5 bases and the J gene end by 7 bases; junction bases not matched to a gene: 8. CDR3 DNA sequence: TGTGCCAGCAGCGACGGACTAGCGGGAGTCGGTAATGAGCAGTTCTTC. Residues: CASSDGLAGVGNEQFF.

The genes are TRBV7-2 and TRBJ2-7; D is ambiguous. This CDR3 is built from 13 residues. V was trimmed by 0 bases and J by 6 bases, leaving 9 bases between them. Looked up from germline, CDR1 is SGHTA and CDR2 is FQGNSA. CDR3 coding DNA: TGTGCCAGCAGCTTAGCCCGCGGTGGCGAGCAGTACTTC. Its translation is CASSLARGGEQYF.

The gene calls are TRBV3-1 (or the pseudogene TRBV3-2) and TRBJ2-3; 10 bases line up with TRBD2. Germline-derived CDR1 and CDR2 are LGHDT and YNNKEL (reference sequence). J lost 4 bases, V lost 4 bases, and 5 bases had no gene match. This CDR3 is built from 15 residues. The CDR3, as DNA: TGTGCCAGCAGCCCCCTAGCGGGAGCGCCAGATACGCAGTATTTT. Its translation: CASSPLAGAPDTQYF.

The V call is TRBV7-8, the J call TRBJ2-3; 8 bases are shared with TRBD2. CDR3 size: 17 residues. Germline values: CDR1 SGHVS, CDR2 FQNEAQ. With V trimmed by 3 bases and J by 2 bases, 10 bases remained unmatched. The CDR3 is CASSLTPGGVNTDTQYF. The CDR3 nucleotides read TGTGCCAGCAGCTTGACTCCGGGGGGGGTTAACACAGATACGCAGTATTTT. Supplemented by reference TRBV7-8 and TRBJ2-3, the full variable domain reads GAGVSQSPRYKVAKRGQDVALRCDPISGHVSLFWYQQALGQGPEFLTYFQNEAQLDKSGLPSDRFFAERPEGSVSTLKIQRTQQEDSAVYLCASSLTPGGVNTDTQYFGPGTRLTVL.

The chain employs TRBV2 and TRBJ1-5; D is possibly TRBD1 (6 bases). The germline gives CDR1 SNHLY, CDR2 FYNNEI. The CDR3 has 13 amino acids. V shed 7 bases and J shed 4 bases, with 11 bases lying between them. The CDR3 DNA reads as TGTGCCAGCAACAGGGATAAGAATCAGCCCCAGCATTTT. This encodes CASNRDKNQPQHF.

DNA for the CDR3: TGTGCCAGCAGCGTAGATTCTGGGGCAGGGAGGCACACCTTC. Its protein is CASSVDSGAGRHTF. V and J are TRBV9 and TRBJ1-2, with a weak D call TRBD1 (5 bases). There are 14 residues in the CDR3. Germline V gene sequence: CDR1 SGDLS, CDR2 YYNGEE. V was clipped by 0 bases and J by 12 bases, with 18 bases between them.

This clone is a singleton in its sample. The chain links TRBV6-5 to TRBJ1-2; TRBD1 might be the D (5 bases). V was pared by 2 bases and J by 4 bases, with 14 bases between. The CDR3 runs to 15 residues. Germline V gene data show CDR1 as MNHEY and CDR2 as SVGAGI. The CDR3 DNA follows: TGTGCCAGCAGTTACGGGAGGGAGGGACCCTATGGCTACACCTTC. Translating it yields CASSYGREGPYGYTF.

The CDR3 DNA sequence: TGTGCCAGCAGCGTCAACGCAGGGGAAGGTGGTGCGTACTTC. The encoded protein is CASSVNAGEGGAYF. The rearrangement uses TRBV9 and TRBJ2-7, with D perhaps TRBD1 (6 bases). Germline V gene data show CDR1 as SGDLS and CDR2 as YYNGEE. With 2 bases removed from V and 12 bases from J, the gap between germline ends came to 21 bases. The CDR3 loop spans 14 amino acids. Variable domain in full (rest from reference TRBV9 and TRBJ2-7): DSGVTQTPKHLITATGQRVTLRCSPRSGDLSVYWYQQSLDQGLQFLIQYYNGEERAKGNILERFSAQQFPDLHSELNLSSLELGDSALYFCASSVNAGEGGAYFGPGTRLTVT.

The table lists this clone with a few counts. The genes are TRBV3-1 (or the pseudogene TRBV3-2) and TRBJ1-5; D is unclear. V shed 1 base and J shed 10 bases, with 14 bases lying between them. CDR1 is LGHDT and CDR2 is YNNKEL in the germline V gene (reference sequence). This CDR3 comprises 14 residues. For the CDR3, the DNA is TGTGCCAGCAGCCAAGGTACAGACCGCAGACCCCAGCATTTT. Amino acids: CASSQGTDRRPQHF.